These 9 T cell receptor beta chains were sequenced from one sample in a study of metastatic and nonmetastatic thyroid tumors. Patients had received no treatment of any kind before thyroid surgery. TCRdb re-called the PCR reads through MiXCR. This table holds 20,000 to 25,000 clones, around 16% found once. The sample consisted of blood. The origin of the receptors is a female donor with papillary thyroid cancer or a benign thyroid nodule (not recorded which). Some clones in this sample may be carry-over from other donors' samples.

As regards this clone: With a much larger clone just one base away, this may be a read error. This sample also contains other DNA sequences that code for the same CDR3. The CDR3 reads CSARRGGDKLFF. CDR3 in DNA: TGCAGTGCGAGGAGAGGAGGGGATAAACTGTTTTTT. The V and J genes are TRBV20-1 and TRBJ1-4; possibly TRBD1 for D (5 bases). This CDR3 spans 12 amino acids. In germline, CDR1 is DFQATT, CDR2 SNEGSKA (reference sequence). V gave up 6 bases and J gave up 11 bases, with 16 bases separating them.

This clone appeared a few times. The chain combines TRBV3-1 with TRBJ1-1, with D possibly matching TRBD1 (5 bases). The CDR3 runs 14 residues. Trimming stripped 0 bases from V and 4 bases from J, with 9 bases between. Germline V CDR1 and CDR2: LGHDT, YNNKEL (reference sequence). In DNA, the CDR3 is TGTGCCAGCAGCCAAGATTGGGGGTCCACTGAAGCTTTCTTT. This encodes CASSQDWGSTEAFF.

By sample fraction, this clone is medium-sized. V and J are TRBV7-9 and TRBJ2-7; D is unclear. Trimming shortened V by 5 bases and J by 2 bases, and 7 bases separated the two germline ends. The CDR3 has 12 amino acids. Germline values: CDR1 SEHNR, CDR2 FQNEAQ (reference sequence). CDR3 in amino acids: CASSRTPYEQYF. CDR3 DNA: TGTGCCAGCAGCAGGACGCCCTACGAGCAGTACTTC. The whole variable domain, filled in from reference TRBV7-9 and TRBJ2-7, reads DTGVSQNPRHKITKRGQNVTFRCDPISEHNRLYWYRQTLGQGPEFLTYFQNEAQLEKSRLLSDRFSAERPKGSFSTLEIQRTEQGDSAMYLCASSRTPYEQYFGPGTRLTVT.

This clone was found many times. The J gene is TRBJ2-5, the V gene TRBV6-1; 8 bases fit TRBD2. This CDR3 contains 16 residues. V lost 2 bases to trimming and J lost 2 bases; unmatched junction nucleotides: 7. Germline V gives CDR1 MNHNS, CDR2 SASEGT. CDR3 in DNA: TGTGCCAGCAGTGAAAAGGCGGGGGGCGGACAAGAGACCCAGTACTTC. It translates to CASSEKAGGGQETQYF.

This clone was seen at least ten times. The chain joins TRBV20-1 to TRBJ1-3; D is unresolved. Trimming shortened V by 0 bases and J by 1 base, and 13 bases separated the two germline ends. The CDR3 is 16 amino acids. The germline gives CDR1 DFQATT, CDR2 SNEGSKA (reference sequence). As DNA, the CDR3 is TGCAGTGCTAGAGATTCAGTGAGGCTTTCTGGAAACACCATATATTTT. Encoded protein: CSARDSVRLSGNTIYF.

This clone was seen many times. The CDR3 coding sequence is TGTGCCAGCAGCACGGGTCCCCGGGGGAAAGCCGGGGAGCTGTTTTTT. Translated, it gives CASSTGPRGKAGELFF. This sequence joins TRBV13 and TRBJ2-2; perhaps TRBD2 as D (6 bases). V lost 5 bases, J lost 6 bases, and 19 bases lay in between. The germline V gene encodes CDR1 PRHDT and CDR2 FYEKMQ (reference sequence). This CDR3 has 16 amino acids.

This clone was seen repeatedly, ten times or more. J is TRBJ1-5 and V is TRBV4-1, with D maybe TRBD1 (5 bases). Germline V gives CDR1 MGHRA, CDR2 YSYEKL. This CDR3 contains 15 residues. Trimming took off 0 bases at V and 4 bases at J, with 10 bases between the two ends. The CDR3 coding sequence is TGCGCCAGCAGCCAAGATGGCGGGGCGAATCAGCCCCAGCATTTT. Its protein product is CASSQDGGANQPQHF.

This clone was recorded many times. CDR3 DNA sequence: TGTGCCACCTCGCGGACAGGGACTAGCACAGATACGCAGTATTTT. Translating gives CATSRTGTSTDTQYF. The rearrangement joins TRBV12-3 or TRBV12-4 to TRBJ2-3; 8 positions match TRBD1. V was clipped by 10 bases and J by 0 bases; unmatched bases: 9. The CDR3 spans 15 residues.

Ten or more counts support this clone. The chain recombines TRBV20-1 with TRBJ2-1; TRBD2 matches 11 bases. Germline CDR1 and CDR2: DFQATT and SNEGSKA (reference sequence). The CDR3 extends over 18 amino acids. Unmatched junction bases numbered 8, after V lost 0 bases and J lost 1 base. CDR3 sequence reads: CSARDTILAGGSYNEQFF. For the CDR3, the DNA is TGCAGTGCTAGAGACACAATCTTAGCGGGAGGGTCCTACAATGAGCAGTTCTTC.